This T cell receptor beta chain stems from a study of response to subunit inactivated influenza vaccine. This CDR3 has 15 amino acids. Germline V lookup: CDR1 SGDLS, CDR2 YYNGEE. V lost 2 bases to trimming and J lost 10 bases; unmatched junction nucleotides: 7. Study conclusions and caveats: Few new T cells, the authors suggested, are recruited by each seasonal influenza vaccination.

TCRdb re-analysed the RT-PCR reads in MiXCR, keeping a single row per CDR3 protein. The sample lists about 700,000 distinct CDR3 sequences, 15% to 18% occurring once. A few counts support this clonotype. Its antigen remains unidentified. The rearrangement joins TRBV9 to TRBJ2-5; 14 bases match TRBD2. The sample here was PBMCs from blood, taken roughly 12 days after vaccination. The clonotype originates from a man aged 50 to 60 who received an inactivated influenza vaccine. The CDR3 bases are TGTGCCAGCAGCGTGGGGACTAGCGGGAGAAGCGACCAGTACTTC. It is translated as CASSVGTSGRSDQYF.